One sample yielded the 10 T cell receptor beta chains listed below, sequenced in a study of T cells in Graves' hyperthyroidism and ophthalmopathy. Using RNA transcripts as the source, TCR beta CDR3 regions were amplified. First-round RT-PCR with HTBI primers amplified the TCR CDR3 region. TCRdb reprocessed the multiplex PCR reads via MiXCR and lists one record per CDR3 protein. The sample carries 480,000 or so distinct CDR3 sequences, around 43% recorded once. Sequencing was carried out using peripheral blood or thyroid tissue (not recorded which). The receptors derive from an adult woman with Graves' disease, either hyperthyroidism or ophthalmopathy (not recorded which).

This clonotype was observed a few times. The chain joins TRBV3-1 to TRBJ2-7, with TRBD1 as a possible D gene (6 bases). Per the germline V gene, CDR1 is LGHDT and CDR2 is YNNKEL (reference sequence). V was cut by 4 bases and J by 7 bases, with 17 bases left in between. CDR3 length equals 14 residues. The CDR3: CASSPRDIRGEQYF. The DNA for the CDR3 is TGTGCCAGCAGCCCACGGGACATTCGTGGGGAGCAGTACTTC.

As concerns this clonotype: Given a much more abundant clone one base away, this may be a read error. J is TRBJ1-2 and V is TRBV4-3; D remains unclear. CDR3 length: 14 residues. Looked up from germline, CDR1 is LGHNA and CDR2 is YSLEER. CDR3 coding DNA: TGCGTCAGCAGCCAAGAAAGCGGGTCCCGCGGCTACACCTTC. Amino acids: CVSSQESGSRGYTF.

The chain links TRBV12-3 or TRBV12-4 to TRBJ2-7, with a possible D match to TRBD1 (6 bases). The CDR3 extends over 16 amino acids. V was pared by 4 bases and J by 4 bases, with 20 bases between. CDR3 nucleotide sequence: TGTGCCAGCAGTTCGGACAGACAATTCGTTACGTACGAGCAGTACTTC. Amino acids: CASSSDRQFVTYEQYF.

This clonotype was observed a few times. V gene TRBV29-1 combines with J gene TRBJ2-5, with no clear D. CDR1 and CDR2 (germline): SQVTM, ANQGSEA. CDR3 length equals 10 residues. V shed 8 bases and J shed 0 bases, with 4 bases lying between them. The CDR3 nucleotides read TGCAGCATTTACCAAGAGACCCAGTACTTC. Encoded protein: CSIYQETQYF.

This clonotype was recorded many times. The V and J genes are TRBV20-1 and TRBJ2-7; tentatively, D is TRBD2 (7 bases). Per germline, CDR1 DFQATT and CDR2 SNEGSKA (reference sequence). V shed 3 bases and J shed 2 bases, with 14 bases lying between them. The CDR3 has 14 amino acids. CDR3 sequence: CSASQGGGPYEQYF. DNA of the CDR3: TGCAGTGCTAGCCAAGGGGGGGGTCCCTACGAGCAGTACTTC.

This chain uses TRBV10-3 with TRBJ2-7, with TRBD2 matching over 8 bases. V lost 11 bases, J lost 2 bases, and 5 bases stayed unmatched. Germline V gene lookup returns CDR1 ENHRY and CDR2 SYGVKD. The CDR3 consists of 12 residues. The CDR3 loop reads CAAGGRAYEQYF. CDR3 nucleotides: TGTGCCGCGGGAGGTCGGGCCTACGAGCAGTACTTC.

This clonotype was detected many times. The chain recombines TRBV11-2 with TRBJ1-2, with 7 bases lining up with TRBD1. With V trimmed by 6 bases and J by 2 bases, 12 bases remained unmatched. The CDR3 is 16 residues long. Germline CDR1 is SGHAT and CDR2 is FQNNGV. This CDR3 reads CASSSRLTGFNYGYTF. The CDR3 coding sequence is TGTGCCAGCAGTTCACGGTTGACAGGGTTCAACTATGGCTACACCTTC.

V usage is TRBV29-1 and J usage is TRBJ1-4; D gene ambiguous. CDR1 and CDR2 from the germline V gene are SQVTM and ANQGSEA. The CDR3 length is 13 residues. With 7 bases removed from V and 1 base from J, the gap between germline ends came to 10 bases. The CDR3, as DNA: TGCAGCGCCCAGCGAGGAACTAATGAAAAACTGTTTTTT. Translating it yields CSAQRGTNEKLFF.

This chain uses TRBV15 with TRBJ2-7, with 12 bases that match TRBD1. The length of the CDR3 is 15 residues. V gave up 3 bases and J gave up 6 bases; unmatched junction bases: 6. The germline V gene encodes CDR1 LNHNV and CDR2 YYDKDF (reference sequence). CDR3 DNA: TGTGCCACCAGCAGCCGATGGGACAGGGGGCTCGAGCAGTACTTC. Protein: CATSSRWDRGLEQYF.

This chain connects TRBV29-1 to TRBJ1-1; D not certain. There are 13 residues in the CDR3. Germline CDR1 reads SQVTM; CDR2 reads ANQGSEA. Deletions cut 5 bases from V and 2 bases from J, with 12 bases between. In DNA form, the CDR3 reads TGCAGCGTTCTACGGGCAGTAAACACTGAAGCTTTCTTT. It is translated as CSVLRAVNTEAFF.